This TCR beta chain was recorded in a study of blood T cells in healthy people across ages. Study overall: About one barcoded beta molecule was captured per two T cells (by template switching).

CDR1 is LGHNA, CDR2 YSLEER, per germline. Trimming cost V 1 base and J 6 bases, with 10 bases left between them. This CDR3 has 15 residues. Using a J-beta primer mix together with a sample-barcoded 5' primer, a second PCR was run for about 6 to 11 cycles. TCRdb called the 5' RACE reads again in MiXCR, with one record for every CDR3 protein. The sample has hundreds of thousands of distinct CDR3 sequences, more than 55% seen once; the top ten hold around 24%. The sequence derives from a man aged 40-49 years in good health. Sequencing was done on a sample of blood. The V gene is TRBV4-3, the J gene TRBJ2-6, with D tentatively TRBD1 or TRBD2 (6 bases each). In nucleotides, the CDR3 is TGCGCCAGCAGCCAAGTTTCGGGGGCGGCCAACGTCCTGACTTTC. Translated, it gives CASSQVSGAANVLTF.